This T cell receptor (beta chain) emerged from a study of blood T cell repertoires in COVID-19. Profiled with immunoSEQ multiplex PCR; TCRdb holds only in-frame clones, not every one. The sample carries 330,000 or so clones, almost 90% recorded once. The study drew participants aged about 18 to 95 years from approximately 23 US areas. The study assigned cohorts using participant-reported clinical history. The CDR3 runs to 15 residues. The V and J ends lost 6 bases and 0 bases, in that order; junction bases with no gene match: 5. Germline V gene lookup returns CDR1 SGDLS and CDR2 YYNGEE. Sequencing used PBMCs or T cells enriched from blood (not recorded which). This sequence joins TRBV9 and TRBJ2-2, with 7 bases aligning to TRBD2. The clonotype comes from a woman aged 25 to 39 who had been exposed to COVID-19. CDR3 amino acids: CASTQRDANTGELFF. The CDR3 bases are TGTGCCAGCACACAGCGGGACGCGAACACCGGGGAGCTGTTTTTT.